This T cell receptor beta chain was found in a study of blood T cell repertoires in COVID-19. Study as a whole: Samples taken during acute and convalescent COVID-19 were collected in the United States, Italy and Spain. PBMCs, B-cell-depleted T cells, or T cells were the source of the cDNA or gDNA that made up the material.

The CDR3 is 15 amino acids. V was cut by 6 bases and J by 2 bases, with 14 bases left in between. Germline values: CDR1 SEHNR, CDR2 FQNEAQ (reference sequence). Per the original methods: Estimation of nucleated cell counts was performed using reference gene primer amplification. Assay: immunoSEQ multiplex PCR; the TCRdb copy retains only in-frame clones and omits some. From that table come the V and J calls and clone size; the DNA was used to work out D and trimming. The top ten hold less than 2% of the sample, which has 100,000 to 130,000 clones, roughly 70% seen once. The chain carries TRBV7-9 and TRBJ2-1; no definite D call. The source material was peripheral blood. This sequence was found in a woman in her thirties or forties with acute or convalescent COVID-19. CDR3 amino acids: CASSINLSPYNEQFF. The CDR3 DNA sequence: TGTGCCAGCAGTATTAACTTGAGCCCCTACAATGAGCAGTTCTTC.